This record concerns one T cell receptor (beta chain) sequence. The source of the sample is a study of T cell changes during pregnancy in multiple sclerosis. With 2 bases clipped from V and 3 bases from J, the junction kept 6 bases outside the gene matches. Germline lookup yields CDR1 LNHDA and CDR2 SQIVND (reference sequence). The CDR3 extends over 16 amino acids. The table came from immunoSEQ multiplex PCR; TCRdb's copy has only in-frame clones and leaves some out. The table shows around 99,000 clones, with roughly 92% occurring only once. The source material was peripheral blood, sampled in the first trimester of pregnancy. The source is a female donor with multiple sclerosis, enrolled in a pregnancy study. This chain connects TRBV19 to TRBJ2-7; 11 nucleotides line up with TRBD2. CDR3 in amino acids: CASSILGTSGLYEQYF. CDR3 coding DNA: TGTGCCAGTAGTATACTCGGGACTAGCGGACTCTACGAGCAGTACTTC.